The 13 T cell receptor beta chains given below trace back to one sample, sequenced in a study of graft-versus-host responses after intestinal transplantation. TCRdb's copy holds only in-frame clones and misses some; the assay was immunoSEQ multiplex PCR. The sample contains roughly 14,000 clones, 30% to 35% of which appear only once. The researchers put about 200,000 CFSE-labeled responder cells into plates with about 200,000 irradiated, violet-dye-labeled stimulator cells. The specimen was alloreactive CD8+ T cells from a mixed lymphocyte reaction culture, collected before intestinal transplant. The subset: CFSE-low proliferating T cells sorted from approximately six-day pre-transplant mixed lymphocyte reaction (GvH or HvG direction). These receptors were taken from a human patient who received an intestinal transplant.

This chain joins TRBV7-9 and TRBJ1-1; D uncertain. Germline loops: CDR1 SEHNR, CDR2 FQNEAQ (reference sequence). V was pared by 5 bases and J by 5 bases, with 15 bases between. The CDR3 spans 14 residues. The CDR3 loop reads CASSPTEGVTEAFF. CDR3 DNA sequence: TGTGCCAGCAGCCCAACGGAGGGTGTGACTGAAGCTTTCTTT.

This clone was seen a handful of times. J is TRBJ1-5 and V is TRBV15; D may be TRBD1 (6 bases). In germline, CDR1 is LNHNV, CDR2 YYDKDF (reference sequence). The CDR3 sequence is 16 residues long. V gave up 3 bases and J gave up 6 bases, with 18 bases separating them. The CDR3 reads CATSSKQGSVGQPQHF. In nucleotides, the CDR3 is TGTGCCACCAGCAGCAAACAGGGAAGTGTAGGTCAGCCCCAGCATTTT.

The chain links TRBV6-5 to TRBJ2-2; D unresolved. V was clipped by 7 bases and J by 1 base, with 7 bases between them. The CDR3 runs to 13 residues. Germline-derived CDR1 and CDR2 are MNHEY and SVGAGI. This chain's CDR3 is CASTPGNTGELFF. The CDR3 DNA is TGTGCCAGCACCCCAGGGAACACCGGGGAGCTGTTTTTT.

The V gene is TRBV4-3, the J gene TRBJ1-2; 8 bases fit TRBD1. CDR3 length: 14 residues. Trimming at V came to 3 bases and at J to 4 bases, leaving 4 bases not matched to a gene. Germline CDR1 and CDR2: LGHNA and YSLEER. CDR3 sequence (DNA): TGCGCCAGCAGCCAGGACAGGGATGGCTATGGCTACACCTTC. As protein: CASSQDRDGYGYTF.

This clone was observed a handful of times. J is TRBJ2-1 and V is TRBV7-9, with 9 bases fitting TRBD2. This CDR3 has 15 residues. CDR1 and CDR2 (germline): SEHNR, FQNEAQ (reference sequence). Trimming cost V 0 bases and J 6 bases; bases outside gene matches: 3. The CDR3 DNA sequence: TGTGCCAGCAGCTTAGCGGCGGGGGGGCGCAATGAGCAGTTCTTC. It codes for CASSLAAGGRNEQFF. Full variable domain (outside the CDR3, taken from reference TRBV7-9 and TRBJ2-1): DTGVSQNPRHKITKRGQNVTFRCDPISEHNRLYWYRQTLGQGPEFLTYFQNEAQLEKSRLLSDRFSAERPKGSFSTLEIQRTEQGDSAMYLCASSLAAGGRNEQFFGPGTRLTVL.

By its share, this clone is medium-sized. The chain recombines TRBV4-3 with TRBJ1-3, with D possibly being TRBD1 (5 bases). Germline CDR1 LGHNA, CDR2 YSLEER. The length of the CDR3 is 15 residues. The V end was cut by 4 bases, the J end by 0 bases, with 10 bases between. The CDR3 nucleotides are TGCGCCAGCAGCCCGCAGGACATCTCTGGAAACACCATATATTTT. It is translated as CASSPQDISGNTIYF.

In its sample, this clone was seen a few times. The chain has TRBV25-1 and TRBJ1-3; a weak D match, TRBD1 (5 bases). Germline V lookup: CDR1 MGHDK, CDR2 SYGVNS. The V and J ends lost 8 bases and 0 bases respectively, with 14 bases between them. The CDR3 extends over 15 amino acids. CDR3 protein: CASRPQEYSGNTIYF. The DNA for the CDR3 is TGTGCCAGCCGGCCACAGGAATACTCTGGAAACACCATATATTTT.

The chain links TRBV27 to TRBJ2-2; TRBD1 agrees at 7 bases. The trim removed 7 bases at V and 5 bases at J, leaving 13 bases unmatched. The CDR3 is 16 amino acids. The germline CDR1 and CDR2 sequences are MNHEY and SMNVEV (reference sequence). The CDR3 sequence is CASKGTGTVGTGELFF. CDR3 bases: TGTGCCAGCAAAGGGACCGGGACAGTTGGTACCGGGGAGCTGTTTTTT.

The CDR3 region is CASSQSPGQGGGTDTQYF. Here the CDR3 DNA reads TGCGCCAGCAGTCAATCACCGGGACAGGGGGGGGGCACAGATACGCAGTATTTT. This chain connects TRBV23-1 to TRBJ2-3; TRBD1 agrees at 11 bases. Being an ORF, TRBV23-1 has a function that is uncertain. The CDR3 contains 18 residues. V trimming: 0 bases; J trimming: 1 base; junction bases outside the gene matches: 6.

This chain uses TRBV15 with TRBJ2-1; D is ambiguous. Germline CDR1 reads LNHNV; CDR2 reads YYDKDF (reference sequence). This CDR3 has 14 amino acids. V shed 6 bases and J shed 2 bases, with 11 bases lying between them. The chain's CDR3 is CATSDSAPYNEQFF. For the CDR3, the DNA is TGTGCCACCAGTGACTCCGCCCCCTACAATGAGCAGTTCTTC.

The CDR3 sequence: CASSQDRSFTEAFF. CDR3 coding DNA: TGCGCCAGCAGCCAGGACAGGTCGTTCACTGAAGCTTTCTTT. The chain joins TRBV4-3 to TRBJ1-1; 7 bases fit TRBD1. The V and J ends lost 3 bases and 4 bases, in that order; junction bases with no gene match: 5. Germline V gene lookup returns CDR1 LGHNA and CDR2 YSLEER. The CDR3 is 14 residues long.

The J gene is TRBJ2-1, the V gene TRBV5-6, with TRBD1 matching 9 bases. This CDR3 has 15 residues. The V gene's germline CDR1 is SGHDT and CDR2 YYEEEE. Trimming at V came to 2 bases and at J to 8 bases, leaving 8 bases not matched to a gene. The CDR3 DNA reads TGTGCCAGCAGCTTAGGGACAGGGAGGATCGATGAGCAGTTCTTC. Amino acid sequence: CASSLGTGRIDEQFF.

The chain's CDR3 is CAGGEGRYNEQFF. CDR3 in DNA: TGTGCCGGGGGGGAGGGCCGGTACAATGAGCAGTTCTTC. This rearrangement joins TRBV30 to TRBJ2-1, with TRBD2 matching 7 bases. There are 13 residues in the CDR3. J lost 4 bases, V lost 8 bases, and 8 bases had no gene match. In germline, CDR1 is GTSNPN, CDR2 SVGIG (reference sequence).